The 18 T cell receptor beta chains below come from one sample, sequenced in a study of T cells in narcolepsy. TCRdb's table, derived via immunoSEQ multiplex PCR, lists solely in-frame clones and lacks some. Seen here are approximately 10,000 clones, roughly 93% observed once, and the top ten hold 0.9% to 1.3%. Sample: CD45RA- memory CD4+ T cells from PBMCs. The receptors were gathered from a human donor with narcolepsy.

This chain links TRBV5-1 with TRBJ2-3; 7 bases are a match to TRBD1. V gave up 2 bases and J gave up 1 base; unmatched junction bases: 4. The V gene's germline CDR1 is SGHRS and CDR2 YFSETQ. There are 15 residues in the CDR3. CDR3 sequence: CASSFRDSRTDTQYF. CDR3 bases: TGCGCCAGCAGCTTCCGGGACAGCCGCACAGATACGCAGTATTTT.

V is TRBV6-6 and J is TRBJ2-1, with TRBD1 matching over 8 bases. V shed 4 bases, J shed 9 bases, and the junction held 14 bases outside the gene matches. There are 16 residues in the CDR3. Germline CDR1 and CDR2: MNHNY and SVGAGI (reference sequence). CDR3 amino acids: CASSSSGTGDDGEQFF. Here the CDR3 DNA reads TGTGCCAGCAGTTCCTCCGGGACAGGAGACGACGGTGAGCAGTTCTTC.

The chain's CDR3 is CSVATGGWGNEQFF. DNA for the CDR3: TGCAGCGTTGCCACAGGGGGCTGGGGCAATGAGCAGTTCTTC. The rearrangement links TRBV29-1 to TRBJ2-1, with 9 bases fitting TRBD1. The CDR3 consists of 14 residues. V gave up 4 bases and J gave up 6 bases; unmatched junction bases: 7. Looked up from germline, CDR1 is SQVTM and CDR2 is ANQGSEA.

The chain links TRBV5-8 to TRBJ2-6; D unclear. The CDR3 loop spans 16 amino acids. CDR1 and CDR2 from the germline V gene are SGHTS and YDEGEE. Trimming cost V 2 bases and J 0 bases, with 9 bases left between them. In DNA, the CDR3 is TGTGCCAGCAGCTTAGGATCTATCTCTGGGGCCAACGTCCTGACTTTC. Residues: CASSLGSISGANVLTF.

J is TRBJ1-1 and V is TRBV28; D unresolved. Germline V gene lookup returns CDR1 MDHEN and CDR2 SYDVKM. The CDR3 is 14 amino acids. The V and J ends lost 2 bases and 1 base respectively, with 8 bases between them. This chain's CDR3 is CASSLIRANTEAFF. Here the CDR3 DNA reads TGTGCCAGCAGTTTAATTAGGGCGAACACTGAAGCTTTCTTT. The whole variable domain, filled in from reference TRBV28 and TRBJ1-1, reads DVKVTQSSRYLVKRTGEKVFLECVQDMDHENMFWYRQDPGLGLRLIYFSYDVKMKEKGDIPEGYSVSREKKERFSLILESASTNQTSMYLCASSLIRANTEAFFGQGTRLTVV.

A note on this clone: A read error may account for a junction end that differs from germline. Within the sample, other DNA sequences also encode this same CDR3. The chain joins TRBV7-2 to TRBJ1-2; D ambiguous. The CDR3 contains 13 residues. The V gene's germline CDR1 is SGHTA and CDR2 FQGNSA. In DNA form, the CDR3 reads TGCGCCAGCAGCCAAGATATCGGGCATGGCTACACCTTC. The encoded protein is CASSQDIGHGYTF.

CDR3 amino acids: CASSERPTNRLSGYTF. CDR3 DNA sequence: TGTGCCAGCAGTGAACGGCCGACGAACCGACTTTCGGGCTACACCTTC. J is TRBJ1-2 and V is TRBV2; no definite D call. CDR3 size: 16 residues. V shed 2 bases and J shed 8 bases, with 21 bases lying between them. CDR1 is SNHLY and CDR2 is FYNNEI in the germline V gene.

The genes are TRBV9 and TRBJ1-1; the D gene is possibly TRBD1 (6 bases). The germline V gene has CDR1 SGDLS and CDR2 YYNGEE. V was trimmed by 0 bases and J by 6 bases, leaving 9 bases between them. The CDR3 is 13 residues long. This chain's CDR3 is CASSVVPGAEAFF. The CDR3 region has the DNA TGTGCCAGCAGCGTAGTCCCAGGGGCTGAAGCTTTCTTT.

The V call is TRBV5-1, the J call TRBJ1-1; the D is unclear. Trimming pared 0 bases from V and 2 bases from J, leaving 8 bases between. The CDR3 has 14 amino acids. Germline V gene lookup returns CDR1 SGHRS and CDR2 YFSETQ. Here the CDR3 reads CASSLAGFNTEAFF. The CDR3 DNA is TGCGCCAGCAGCTTGGCAGGTTTCAACACTGAAGCTTTCTTT.

Written as DNA, the CDR3 is TGTGCCAGCAGCCACCGGGCAAGCCTTGAAGCTTTCTTT. It is translated as CASSHRASLEAFF. This chain connects TRBV5-8 to TRBJ1-1; no firm D call. V was trimmed by 4 bases and J by 7 bases, leaving 14 bases between them. CDR3 length: 13 amino acids. Germline V gene sequence: CDR1 SGHTS, CDR2 YDEGEE.

The J gene is TRBJ2-7, the V gene TRBV4-1; D might be TRBD1 (5 bases). The CDR3 has 13 residues. The germline gives CDR1 MGHRA, CDR2 YSYEKL. The V and J ends lost 1 base and 3 bases respectively, with 7 bases between them. Here the CDR3 reads CASSQAQGYEQYF. In nucleotides, the CDR3 is TGCGCCAGCAGCCAAGCGCAGGGCTACGAGCAGTACTTC.

This clone was found once. The J gene is TRBJ2-3, the V gene TRBV9; D is perhaps TRBD2 (6 bases). The V gene lost 3 bases and the J gene lost 4 bases, with 18 bases spanning the gap. Germline CDR1 SGDLS, CDR2 YYNGEE. CDR3 length: 16 residues. For the CDR3, the DNA is TGTGCCAGCAGCGCCCGAGGCGGGATGGGATCAGATACGCAGTATTTT. Its translation is CASSARGGMGSDTQYF.

The gene calls are TRBV6-1 and TRBJ1-5; a weak D match, TRBD1 (6 bases). Trimming removed 3 bases at V and 6 bases at J, with 15 bases between. Germline values: CDR1 MNHNS, CDR2 SASEGT. This CDR3 spans 15 amino acids. CDR3 sequence: CASSDGLGGGQPQHF. CDR3 nucleotides: TGTGCCAGCAGTGACGGATTGGGGGGCGGTCAGCCCCAGCATTTT.

J is TRBJ2-7 and V is TRBV4-2; unclear D gene. Germline V gene data show CDR1 as LGHNA and CDR2 as YNFKEQ. CDR3 length equals 13 residues. V lost 1 base and J 6 bases, leaving 10 bases between the germline ends. The CDR3: CASSQGMSSEQYF. DNA of the CDR3: TGTGCCAGCAGCCAAGGGATGTCCAGCGAGCAGTACTTC.

The J gene is TRBJ2-1, the V gene TRBV27; a possible D gene is TRBD1 (6 bases). The germline V gene has CDR1 MNHEY and CDR2 SMNVEV (reference sequence). The CDR3 has 14 amino acids. Trimming cost V 3 bases and J 4 bases, with 10 bases left between them. DNA for the CDR3: TGTGCCAGCAGTTTTAGGACAGATTACAATGAGCAGTTCTTC. It codes for CASSFRTDYNEQFF.

This clone was seen a single time. CDR3 in amino acids: CASRKGTATYEQYF. The CDR3 coding sequence is TGTGCCAGCAGGAAGGGGACAGCGACCTACGAGCAGTACTTC. The V gene is TRBV5-4, the J gene TRBJ2-7; 7 bases are shared with TRBD1. The germline V gene encodes CDR1 SGHNT and CDR2 YYREEE (reference sequence). The CDR3 contains 14 residues. J gave up 2 bases and V 5 bases, and 7 bases lay outside the gene matches.

The chain recombines TRBV29-1 with TRBJ2-2; TRBD2 agrees at 11 bases. CDR1 is SQVTM and CDR2 is ANQGSEA in the germline V gene. J gave up 8 bases and V 8 bases, and 7 bases lay outside the gene matches. The CDR3 covers 13 residues. CDR3 residues: CSSKLAGEGELFF. DNA of the CDR3: TGCAGCTCGAAACTAGCGGGAGAAGGGGAGCTGTTTTTT.

V and J are TRBV2 and TRBJ1-1, with TRBD1 matching 7 bases. This CDR3 spans 13 amino acids. CDR1 is SNHLY, CDR2 FYNNEI, per germline. Losses at the gene ends were 3 bases for V and 11 bases for J; bases not matched to a gene: 9. This chain's CDR3 is CASSEEQGRRAFF. CDR3 in DNA: TGTGCCAGCAGTGAGGAACAGGGGCGTCGGGCTTTCTTT.